The rows below give T cell receptor beta chains drawn from one sample of a study of T cell repertoires in cytomegalovirus infection. These TCRs' antigens remain unknown. TCRdb called the reads again in MiXCR, with one record for every CDR3 protein. Of fewer than 1,000,000 distinct CDR3 sequences in the sample, around 30% were seen once. Here the sequenced sample was cultured CD8+ T cells from PBMCs, taken from culture after CMV antigen stimulation. The receptor source for this set is a human donor in good health (CMV status not recorded). Some clones in this sample may be carry-over from other donors' samples. Each CDR3 is given with its conserved first and last residue. The order of the fields is CDR3 protein, J gene, V gene.

CASSLVRGPGETQYF,TRBJ2-5,TRBV27
CASSQDMTESYYGYTF,TRBJ1-2,TRBV4-1
CASSINVVGRKNIQYF,TRBJ2-4,TRBV19
CASSYGQGGSPLHF,TRBJ1-6,TRBV27
CAIQASTGELFF,TRBJ2-2,TRBV10-3
CASSLEASRNGYTF,TRBJ1-2,TRBV5-6
CASSTGTGFSNTEAFF,TRBJ1-1,TRBV5-4
CATGDSDTEAFF,TRBJ1-1,TRBV7-9
CASSPRYPGTGGVNTEAFF,TRBJ1-1,TRBV18
CSVEKGTVPSEQYF,TRBJ2-7,TRBV29-1
CASSPGLAGEDTQYF,TRBJ2-3,TRBV7-9
CASSLNLLWMNTEAFF,TRBJ1-1,TRBV5-1
CASTQGFQPQHF,TRBJ1-5,TRBV7-2
CASSSPVGEGTEAFF,TRBJ1-1,TRBV7-6
CATSETGALDYGYTF,TRBJ1-2,TRBV24-1
CASSLHGEGGFTYEQYF,TRBJ2-7,TRBV7-2
CASSFWQGVRNSNTEAFF,TRBJ1-1,TRBV11-2
CASSPWTARDTQYF,TRBJ2-3,TRBV7-2
CASSFTGASTDTQYF,TRBJ2-3,TRBV7-6
CASSYSGQFSGNTIYF,TRBJ1-3,TRBV6-5
CASSLGVPGSPLHF,TRBJ1-6,TRBV7-8
CASRRDRGHYGYTF,TRBJ1-2,TRBV27
CASSLEYAGGDEGGTDTQYF,TRBJ2-3,TRBV5-4
CASSRGGGDNEQFF,TRBJ2-1,TRBV27
CASNDMSYGYTF,TRBJ1-2,TRBV12-3/TRBV12-4
CASSSPGANVLTF,TRBJ2-6,TRBV7-2
CASSDSHDQPQHF,TRBJ1-5,TRBV19
CASRRTSGINTGELFF,TRBJ2-2,TRBV7-3
CASTIAPKSNQPQHF,TRBJ1-5,TRBV2
CASRRGLAGGHTDTQYF,TRBJ2-3,TRBV2
CASSPPGQGNTGELFF,TRBJ2-2,TRBV7-6
CASSLGPGDDTF,TRBJ1-2,TRBV7-9
CATSRLSTDTQYF,TRBJ2-3,TRBV15
CASRQVTTGGELFF,TRBJ2-2,TRBV5-4
CASSYTVDKVF,TRBJ2-1,TRBV6-2/TRBV6-3
CASRQGLFYGYTF,TRBJ1-2,TRBV27
CASSLLPGPSSYF,TRBJ2-3,TRBV7-8